Listed here are 15 T cell receptor beta chains from one sample, sequenced in a study of cytomegalovirus exposure and HLA in healthy donors. 13 Jbeta primers and 60 Vbeta primers were used for the PCR. The method was immunoSEQ multiplex PCR; TCRdb's version includes in-frame clones alone and lacks a portion of them. This table holds 150,000 or so clones, about four fifths found once. Sample: PBMCs. These receptors all stem from a woman aged 18-35 years in good health and CMV-seropositive.

The chain recombines TRBV6-1 with TRBJ1-2; D perhaps matches TRBD1 (6 bases). Germline V gene lookup returns CDR1 MNHNS and CDR2 SASEGT. The CDR3 is 16 amino acids. V was cut by 0 bases and J by 4 bases, with 15 bases left in between. The CDR3, as DNA: TGTGCCAGCAGTGAAGCGCCCTTACAGGGAGTCTATGGCTACACCTTC. Its translation is CASSEAPLQGVYGYTF.

This CDR3 is CASSIRGANQPQHF. The CDR3 DNA follows: TGTGCCAGCAGCATACGGGGGGCCAATCAGCCCCAGCATTTT. The rearrangement links TRBV27 to TRBJ1-5, with a tentative D call TRBD1 (6 bases). Per the germline V gene, CDR1 is MNHEY and CDR2 is SMNVEV (reference sequence). Trimming pared 6 bases from V and 3 bases from J, leaving 12 bases between. CDR3 length: 14 amino acids.

The rearrangement uses TRBV6-1 and TRBJ1-4; D is possibly TRBD1 (6 bases). The germline gives CDR1 MNHNS, CDR2 SASEGT. Between the trimmed V and J ends, which lost 5 bases and 8 bases, there was a span of 15 bases. The CDR3 totals 14 residues. The CDR3 sequence: CASSPSTGWEKLFF. The DNA for the CDR3 is TGTGCCAGCAGTCCTAGTACAGGGTGGGAAAAACTGTTTTTT.

The gene calls are TRBV4-3 and TRBJ1-3; D may be TRBD1 (5 bases). With 4 bases removed from V and 4 bases from J, the gap between germline ends came to 14 bases. In germline, CDR1 is LGHNA, CDR2 YSLEER. The CDR3 covers 15 residues. The CDR3 loop reads CASSPTQGGGNTIYF. CDR3 DNA: TGCGCCAGCAGCCCCACGCAGGGAGGGGGAAACACCATATATTTT.

The chain is built from TRBV19 and TRBJ2-2, with D unclear. V was pared by 5 bases and J by 2 bases, with 9 bases between. The CDR3 loop spans 14 amino acids. The germline gives CDR1 LNHDA, CDR2 SQIVND (reference sequence). The CDR3 nucleotides read TGTGCCAGTAGTTCCCAGACTAACACCGGGGAGCTGTTTTTT. Amino acids: CASSSQTNTGELFF.

The V gene is TRBV19, the J gene TRBJ1-2, with TRBD1 matching over 7 bases. Losses at the gene ends were 8 bases for V and 14 bases for J; bases not matched to a gene: 17. The germline CDR1 and CDR2 sequences are LNHDA and SQIVND (reference sequence). The length of the CDR3 is 13 residues. The CDR3 reads CASRQGFIARCTF. CDR3 bases: TGTGCCAGTCGACAGGGATTTATCGCCCGGTGTACCTTC. The variable domain in full, completed from reference TRBV19 and TRBJ1-2, reads DGGITQSPKYLFRKEGQNVTLSCEQNLNHDAMYWYRQDPGQGLRLIYYSQIVNDFQKGDIAEGYSVSREKKESFPLTVTSAQKNPTAFYLCASRQGFIARCTFGSGTRLTVV.

This rearrangement joins TRBV28 to TRBJ2-5; 10 nucleotides agree with TRBD2. The V and J ends lost 6 bases and 5 bases, in that order; junction bases with no gene match: 6. The CDR3 loop spans 14 amino acids. The germline gives CDR1 MDHEN, CDR2 SYDVKM. For the CDR3, the DNA is TGTGCCAGCAGCCTCACTAGCGGGGTTGAGACCCAGTACTTC. Amino acids: CASSLTSGVETQYF.

The chain uses TRBV4-3 and TRBJ1-4; a weak D match, TRBD1 (6 bases). Germline values: CDR1 LGHNA, CDR2 YSLEER. With 4 bases removed from V and 4 bases from J, the gap between germline ends came to 25 bases. The CDR3 is made up of 19 amino acids. CDR3 protein: CASSPEGQIFTDVNEKLFF. In DNA, the CDR3 is TGCGCCAGCAGCCCAGAAGGACAGATATTCACCGACGTTAATGAAAAACTGTTTTTT.

The chain carries TRBV4-2 and TRBJ2-1; a weak D match, TRBD2 (6 bases). CDR3 length equals 16 residues. V shed 0 bases and J shed 4 bases, with 13 bases lying between them. Germline CDR1 reads LGHNA; CDR2 reads YNFKEQ. For the CDR3, the DNA is TGTGCCAGCAGCCAAGAAAACGGGGAGGTTTACAATGAGCAGTTCTTC. Its protein product is CASSQENGEVYNEQFF.

This rearrangement joins TRBV10-2 to TRBJ1-2; possibly TRBD1 for D (6 bases). Looked up from germline, CDR1 is WSHSY and CDR2 is SAAADI. V was shortened by 0 bases and J by 4 bases, with 15 bases between the two germline ends. There are 16 residues in the CDR3. Here the CDR3 reads CASSESIRGRGYGYTF. The CDR3 bases are TGCGCCAGCAGTGAGTCAATCAGAGGCAGGGGCTATGGCTACACCTTC.

The chain links TRBV4-2 to TRBJ1-4; 8 bases agree with TRBD1. Losses at the gene ends were 1 base for V and 7 bases for J; bases not matched to a gene: 5. CDR1 LGHNA and CDR2 YNFKEQ come from the germline V gene. CDR3 length equals 15 residues. CDR3 in amino acids: CASSQGGQGVEKLFF. CDR3 nucleotide sequence: TGTGCCAGCAGCCAAGGAGGACAGGGAGTTGAAAAACTGTTTTTT.

The rearrangement uses TRBV11-2 and TRBJ2-3; possible D gene TRBD1, 6 bases. The V gene's germline CDR1 is SGHAT and CDR2 FQNNGV. The CDR3 has 14 amino acids. V lost 5 bases and J lost 0, with 9 bases in between. The CDR3 region has the DNA TGTGCCAGCAGCCAGAGGGGGAGCACAGATACGCAGTATTTT. Amino acids: CASSQRGSTDTQYF. Using reference TRBV11-2 and TRBJ2-3 for the parts outside the CDR3, the full variable domain is EAGVAQSPRYKIIEKRQSVAFWCNPISGHATLYWYQQILGQGPKLLIQFQNNGVVDDSQLPKDRFSAERLKGVDSTLKIQPAKLEDSAVYLCASSQRGSTDTQYFGPGTRLTVL.

V usage is TRBV4-3 and J usage is TRBJ1-6, with D unresolved. There are 17 residues in the CDR3. Germline CDR1 is LGHNA and CDR2 is YSLEER. The ends were cut back, 0 bases at V and 0 bases at J, with 9 bases in the middle. Written as DNA, the CDR3 is TGCGCCAGCAGCCAAGAAAACCCGAGCTCCTATAATTCACCCCTCCACTTT. It encodes CASSQENPSSYNSPLHF.

The CDR3 protein is CASSTPGDTQYF. The CDR3 nucleotides are TGTGCCAGCAGCACCCCCGGGGATACGCAGTATTTT. The chain recombines TRBV7-6 with TRBJ2-3; the D is unclear. Trimming took 5 bases from V and 6 from J, leaving 9 bases between them. The CDR3 is 12 residues long. Per germline, CDR1 SGHVS and CDR2 FNYEAQ.

The CDR3 loop is CASSLGPGKGADTQYF. The CDR3 nucleotides are TGTGCCAGCAGCTTAGGGCCAGGGAAGGGGGCAGATACGCAGTATTTT. The chain couples TRBV11-1 to TRBJ2-3, with a possible D match to TRBD1 (6 bases). Trimming shortened V by 1 base and J by 4 bases, and 15 bases separated the two germline ends. The germline gives CDR1 SGHAT, CDR2 FQDESV (reference sequence). This CDR3 has 16 residues.